This T cell receptor (beta chain) was observed in a study of CD4+ T cells in melanoma. J lost 7 bases, V lost 5 bases, and 10 bases had no gene match. CDR3 length: 15 residues. Germline V gene data show CDR1 as LNHNV and CDR2 as YYDKDF (reference sequence). Using immunoSEQ multiplex PCR, the repertoire was profiled, and TCRdb retains in-frame clones only, with some absent. Altogether about 140,000 clones are present, approximately 91% being singletons, with the ten largest covering 1.5% to 1.9%. Points from the study as a whole: In melanoma, neoantigen-specific CD4+ T cells reportedly differed in differentiation state. CD8+ T cell, macrophage and B cell function reportedly correlated with neoantigen-specific CD4+ T cells.

To note about this clone: Its matching antigen is unknown.

The receptor was isolated from a human donor with melanoma. V is TRBV15 and J is TRBJ1-5; 8 bases fit TRBD1. This CDR3 reads CATSLGQGRGQPQHF. DNA of the CDR3: TGTGCCACCAGCCTAGGACAGGGAAGGGGACAGCCCCAGCATTTT.